This TCR beta chain was sequenced for a study of blood T cell repertoires in COVID-19. The wider study: Collection of acute and convalescent COVID-19 samples took place in the United States, Italy and Spain. Nucleic acid was either cDNA or gDNA, and it came from T cells, B-cell-depleted T cells, or PBMCs.

In the original processing: Using reference gene primer amplification, nucleated cell counts were estimated. TCRdb's copy holds only in-frame clones and misses some; the assay was immunoSEQ multiplex PCR. That table gives V, J and clone size, and the DNA gave D and trimming. This sample has around 150,000 clones; about four fifths occur once, and the top ten carry approximately 15%. Germline V gene sequence: CDR1 SGHTA, CDR2 FQGNSA. V was clipped by 5 bases and J by 9 bases, with 17 bases between them. The CDR3 length is 15 residues. Input material: peripheral blood. The rearrangement uses TRBV7-2 and TRBJ1-6; TRBD1 might be the D (5 bases). The clonotype comes from a woman of 80 years or more with acute or convalescent COVID-19. CDR3: CASSVQAPLTSPLHF. As DNA, the CDR3 is TGTGCCAGCAGCGTACAGGCTCCGCTCACTTCACCCCTCCACTTT.